The 17 T cell receptor beta chains in this list originate from one sample, sequenced in a study of graft-versus-host responses after intestinal transplantation (TCRdb year 2021). The method was the immunoSEQ multiplex PCR assay. As stored in TCRdb, this immuneACCESS dataset retains in-frame rearrangements with V and J assigned. A fraction of the clones does not appear; measured against another copy, unresolved V genes explain less than half of the discrepancy, and the remainder lacks a known reason. For this sample the table gives about 81,000 clones, of which 75% to 95% were detected only once. In total, the top ten clones hold approximately 0.32% of the sample. For these receptors, no antigen is known. The label giving this sample's time point can be read as: cells obtained before transplantation from donor or recipient. Material: unstimulated CD4+ T cells sorted from spleen or lymph node cells, obtained before transplant. The receptors come from a human donor who was the organ donor for an intestinal transplant.

In its sample, this clone was seen once. This sequence joins TRBV6-1 and TRBJ1-5; a possible D gene is TRBD1 (6 bases). The germline gives CDR1 MNHNS, CDR2 SASEGT. Trimming removed 5 bases from V and 4 bases from J, with 9 bases in between. The CDR3 has 13 residues. The CDR3 reads CASSSGTNQPQHF. CDR3 in DNA: TGTGCCAGCAGTTCAGGGACAAATCAGCCCCAGCATTTT.

The sample holds one count of this clone. The germline gene is not matched at one end of the junction; a read error may be the cause. The chain carries TRBV10-1 and TRBJ2-7, with D perhaps TRBD1 (6 bases). Germline values: CDR1 WNHNN, CDR2 SYGVQD (reference sequence). This CDR3 spans 12 amino acids. CDR3 DNA sequence: TGCGCCAGCAGTGCAATCCTGGGGACATTGCACTTC. Translating gives CASSAILGTLHF.

The rearrangement links TRBV14 to TRBJ1-1; the match to TRBD1 covers 7 bases. J gave up 2 bases and V 1 base, and 4 bases lay outside the gene matches. The CDR3 runs 15 residues. Germline V gives CDR1 SGHDN, CDR2 FVKESK. The CDR3 loop is CASSQAGQPNTEAFF. The CDR3 DNA follows: TGTGCCAGCAGCCAAGCGGGACAGCCAAACACTGAAGCTTTCTTT.

This chain connects TRBV29-1 to TRBJ2-7; TRBD1 matches 7 bases. Germline assignment: CDR1 SQVTM and CDR2 ANQGSEA. Germline trimming cut 2 bases from V and 2 bases from J; bases unmatched to any gene: 6. This CDR3 has 14 residues. CDR3 sequence: CSVEWCQGAYEQYF. DNA for the CDR3: TGCAGCGTTGAATGGTGTCAGGGGGCCTACGAGCAGTACTTC.

This clone was counted a single time. V usage is TRBV21-1 and J usage is TRBJ1-1; no check of the table's D call, TRBD1, against the DNA was made. TRBV21-1 is assigned pseudogene status. This CDR3 comprises 17 residues. The CDR3: CASSHSWTNCMNTEAFF. DNA for the CDR3: TGTGCCAGCAGCCATAGCTGGACAAACTGCATGAACACTGAAGCTTTCTTT.

The J gene is TRBJ1-5, the V gene TRBV12-2; the table's D call TRBD1 went unverified against the DNA. TRBV12-2 is a pseudogene. CDR3 length: 17 residues. CDR3 sequence reads: CASRLAEQGNSNQPQHF. CDR3 bases: TGTGCAAGTCGCTTAGCAGAACAGGGAAATAGCAATCAGCCCCAGCATTTT.

The chain uses TRBV20-1 and TRBJ1-4; no definite D call. The V end was cut by 8 bases, the J end by 2 bases, with 6 bases between. This CDR3 region has 11 residues. The germline V gene has CDR1 DFQATT and CDR2 SNEGSKA (reference sequence). The CDR3 sequence: CSSMTNEKLFF. The CDR3 DNA follows: TGCAGTTCCATGACTAATGAAAAACTGTTTTTT.

This chain joins TRBV30 and TRBJ1-2; the D is unclear. With 4 bases removed from V and 4 bases from J, the gap between germline ends came to 13 bases. Germline values: CDR1 GTSNPN, CDR2 SVGIG (reference sequence). The CDR3 loop spans 13 amino acids. The chain's CDR3 is CAWKGLGSYGYTF. The CDR3 coding sequence is TGTGCCTGGAAGGGTTTGGGGAGCTATGGCTACACCTTC.

This chain connects TRBV7-9 to TRBJ2-6; a weak D match, TRBD1 (6 bases). Between the trimmed V and J ends, which lost 5 bases and 2 bases, there was a span of 19 bases. Germline V gene lookup returns CDR1 SEHNR and CDR2 FQNEAQ (reference sequence). CDR3 length: 18 residues. The CDR3 sequence is CASSLGHPTLAGANVLTF. CDR3 nucleotides: TGTGCCAGCAGCCTGGGACACCCTACCTTGGCTGGGGCCAACGTCCTGACTTTC.

This clone occurred once. This chain links TRBV30 with TRBJ1-2; 9 nucleotides align to TRBD1. This CDR3 comprises 14 residues. V shed 4 bases, J shed 2 bases, and the junction held 5 bases outside the gene matches. CDR1 GTSNPN and CDR2 SVGIG come from the germline V gene (reference sequence). The CDR3 bases are TGTGCCTGGAAAGGGGACAGGGCGAACTATGGCTACACCTTC. Translating it yields CAWKGDRANYGYTF.

This clone was counted only a few times. The chain uses TRBV7-9 and TRBJ1-4; D possibly corresponds to TRBD1 (6 bases). With 0 bases removed from V and 5 bases from J, the gap between germline ends came to 10 bases. The CDR3 extends over 15 amino acids. Germline loops: CDR1 SEHNR, CDR2 FQNEAQ (reference sequence). In DNA form, the CDR3 reads TGTGCCAGCAGCTTAGCGGGGGGGCCCAATGAAAAACTGTTTTTT. Residues: CASSLAGGPNEKLFF. The complete variable domain, with remaining parts taken from reference TRBV7-9 and TRBJ1-4, reads DTGVSQNPRHKITKRGQNVTFRCDPISEHNRLYWYRQTLGQGPEFLTYFQNEAQLEKSRLLSDRFSAERPKGSFSTLEIQRTEQGDSAMYLCASSLAGGPNEKLFFGSGTQLSVL.

This chain uses TRBV5-1 with TRBJ2-3; possible D gene TRBD2, 5 bases. This CDR3 has 13 amino acids. Looked up from germline, CDR1 is SGHRS and CDR2 is YFSETQ. V shed 7 bases and J shed 6 bases, with 15 bases lying between them. The CDR3, as DNA: TGCGCCAGCTCACGGGGATCCGCGGATACGCAGTATTTT. As protein: CASSRGSADTQYF.

The rearrangement uses TRBV18 and TRBJ1-2, with 8 bases matching TRBD1. Germline V gene lookup returns CDR1 KGHSH and CDR2 LQKENI. The J segment lost 6 bases and the V segment lost 4 bases, leaving 4 bases of the junction unmatched. This CDR3 comprises 13 residues. The CDR3 reads CASSRTGSNGYTF. The CDR3 DNA follows: TGTGCCAGCTCACGGACAGGGAGTAATGGCTACACCTTC.

V usage is TRBV5-1 and J usage is TRBJ2-1; 9 bases line up with TRBD2. Germline assignment: CDR1 SGHRS and CDR2 YFSETQ. The CDR3 runs 16 residues. Germline trimming cut 4 bases from V and 4 bases from J; bases unmatched to any gene: 9. The DNA for the CDR3 is TGCGCCAGCAGCCCCTGGTGGGCGGGAGGGTACAATGAGCAGTTCTTC. Its translation is CASSPWWAGGYNEQFF.

The rearrangement joins TRBV6-1 to TRBJ2-7, with 9 bases fitting TRBD1. The CDR3 spans 14 residues. After removal of 6 bases from V and 3 bases from J, the junction contained 6 bases not matched to a gene. Germline CDR1 and CDR2: MNHNS and SASEGT. In nucleotides, the CDR3 is TGTGCCAGCAGGGCCGGGACAGGGATCTACGAGCAGTACTTC. Translating it yields CASRAGTGIYEQYF.

V gene TRBV4-1 combines with J gene TRBJ2-1, with 8 bases identical to TRBD2. The germline V gene encodes CDR1 MGHRA and CDR2 YSYEKL. This CDR3 has 16 amino acids. V lost 0 bases to trimming and J lost 9 bases; unmatched junction nucleotides: 10. The CDR3 DNA sequence: TGCGCCAGCAGCCAAGACCGGTCGGGGGGGTTTATTGAGCAGTTCTTC. Amino acids: CASSQDRSGGFIEQFF.

The chain combines TRBV5-1 with TRBJ2-7, with 8 bases that match TRBD2. Germline assignment: CDR1 SGHRS and CDR2 YFSETQ. The V segment lost 5 bases and the J segment 2 bases; nucleotides outside the gene matches: 15. This CDR3 has 17 residues. This chain's CDR3 is CASSWGSRAGATYEQYF. The CDR3 DNA is TGCGCCAGCAGTTGGGGCTCTCGAGCGGGGGCGACCTACGAGCAGTACTTC.